This paragraph reports one T cell receptor (beta chain). The CDR3 extends over 17 amino acids. J lost 2 bases, V lost 5 bases, and 9 bases had no gene match. Germline CDR1 and CDR2: SGHAT and FQNNGV. This entry comes from a study of blood T cell repertoires in COVID-19. Study details: Italy, Spain and the United States were the sources of the convalescent and acute COVID-19 samples.

Original analysis: Counts of nucleated cells, estimated from reference gene primer amplification, were obtained. Assay: immunoSEQ multiplex PCR; the TCRdb copy retains only in-frame clones and omits some. D and trimming come from the DNA, and the V and J calls and clone size come from that table. The table includes some 50,000 clones, approximately 82% detected once. The chain joins TRBV11-2 to TRBJ2-5, with 12 bases that match TRBD2. This clonotype originated in a human donor in a cohort sampled during active COVID-19. Material for sequencing was peripheral blood. CDR3 coding DNA: TGTGCCAGCAGCCTAACCCTAGCGGGGGGGCGACAAGAGACCCAGTACTTC. As protein: CASSLTLAGGRQETQYF.